The 20 T cell receptor beta chains below were found in one sample sequenced in a study of blood T cells in healthy people across ages. Next came a second PCR, run for about 6 to 11 cycles, which used a sample-barcoded 5' primer along with a J-beta primer mix. TCRdb re-called the 5' RACE reads through MiXCR, storing one row per CDR3 protein. The sample lists fewer than 2,000,000 distinct CDR3 sequences; around 36% were seen once. The sample taken for sequencing was blood. Source of these receptors: a woman aged 30 to 39 in good health.

The genes are TRBV25-1 and TRBJ2-7; 10 bases agree with TRBD2. J was trimmed by 7 bases and V by 4 bases; bases with no gene match: 10. Germline V gene lookup returns CDR1 MGHDK and CDR2 SYGVNS. The CDR3 extends over 15 amino acids. The CDR3 protein is CASSAPSGRAGEQYF. CDR3 coding DNA: TGTGCCAGCAGTGCCCCGAGCGGGAGGGCCGGAGAGCAGTACTTC.

This clonotype was detected many times. This chain connects TRBV27 to TRBJ1-2, with D possibly being TRBD1 (6 bases). The CDR3 totals 18 residues. Germline loops: CDR1 MNHEY, CDR2 SMNVEV (reference sequence). Deletions cut 6 bases from V and 3 bases from J, with 26 bases between. The CDR3 region is CASSLGPGAARSDYGYTF. CDR3 sequence (DNA): TGTGCCAGCAGCTTGGGTCCAGGGGCCGCCCGTTCGGACTATGGCTACACCTTC.

The V call is TRBV20-1, the J call TRBJ1-2, with 9 bases matching TRBD1. V was pared by 0 bases and J by 5 bases, with 7 bases of the junction left unmatched. The germline V gene encodes CDR1 DFQATT and CDR2 SNEGSKA (reference sequence). The CDR3 spans 15 residues. CDR3: CSARDRMTGGYGYTF. Written as DNA, the CDR3 is TGCAGTGCTAGAGACCGCATGACAGGGGGTTATGGCTACACCTTC.

This clonotype was observed a handful of times. The chain uses TRBV12-3 or TRBV12-4 and TRBJ2-3; D is possibly TRBD1 (6 bases). The CDR3 runs to 15 residues. Deletions cut 3 bases from V and 1 base from J, with 11 bases between. In DNA form, the CDR3 reads TGTGCCAGCAGTTTGCAGGGGTTCCGCACAGATACGCAGTATTTT. Protein: CASSLQGFRTDTQYF.

There are a few counts of this clonotype. The chain links TRBV7-2 to TRBJ2-1, with a possible D match to TRBD2 (6 bases). Germline values: CDR1 SGHTA, CDR2 FQGNSA. Between the trimmed V and J ends, which lost 5 bases and 6 bases, there was a span of 14 bases. This CDR3 is built from 14 residues. CDR3 loop: CASSPYGSSNEQFF. DNA of the CDR3: TGTGCCAGCAGCCCTTACGGGAGCTCCAATGAGCAGTTCTTC.

This clonotype was seen a handful of times. The chain carries TRBV12-3 or TRBV12-4 and TRBJ1-1, with D possibly matching TRBD1 (5 bases). Trimming took 8 bases from V and 7 from J, leaving 8 bases between them. The CDR3 runs to 10 residues. CDR3 DNA sequence: TGTGCCAGCCTGAGGGGTGAAGCTTTCTTT. It encodes CASLRGEAFF.

In its sample, this clonotype was seen a few times. J is TRBJ2-5 and V is TRBV11-1, with D possibly TRBD2 on 6 matching bases. V was trimmed by 5 bases and J by 0 bases, leaving 16 bases between them. Looked up from germline, CDR1 is SGHAT and CDR2 is FQDESV (reference sequence). The CDR3 covers 16 residues. CDR3 protein: CASSPATGRYQETQYF. For the CDR3, the DNA is TGTGCCAGCAGCCCAGCAACTGGGAGGTACCAAGAGACCCAGTACTTC.

This chain joins TRBV7-8 and TRBJ2-1; D not resolved. This CDR3 is 12 amino acids long. Trimming removed 4 bases from V and 11 bases from J, with 12 bases in between. CDR1 and CDR2 from the germline V gene are SGHVS and FQNEAQ. In DNA form, the CDR3 reads TGTGCCAGCAGCTGGGAAGATTCGAAGCAGTTCTTC. As protein: CASSWEDSKQFF.

The V call is TRBV20-1, the J call TRBJ1-4; no reliable D call. V shed 0 bases and J shed 3 bases, with 11 bases lying between them. Germline assignment: CDR1 DFQATT and CDR2 SNEGSKA (reference sequence). The CDR3 is made up of 15 amino acids. The chain's CDR3 is CSARDRGLANEKLFF. The CDR3 nucleotides read TGCAGTGCTAGAGATCGGGGTTTAGCTAATGAAAAACTGTTTTTT.

In its sample, this clonotype was seen a few times. The rearrangement links TRBV6-6 to TRBJ1-5; D is undetermined. Germline assignment: CDR1 MNHNY and CDR2 SVGAGI (reference sequence). The CDR3 loop spans 13 amino acids. Trimming took off 7 bases at V and 6 bases at J, with 13 bases between the two ends. CDR3 sequence (DNA): TGTGCCAGCACCAACGGGGTAGGTCAGCCCCAGCATTTT. Translating it yields CASTNGVGQPQHF.

The chain joins TRBV7-7 to TRBJ2-3; 8 nucleotides align to TRBD2. This CDR3 is 15 amino acids long. Germline V gives CDR1 SSHAT, CDR2 FNYEAQ (reference sequence). V was clipped by 7 bases and J by 2 bases; unmatched bases: 8. The DNA for the CDR3 is TGTGCCAGCACCACACGGGGACTAGTCACAGATACGCAGTATTTT. This encodes CASTTRGLVTDTQYF. The variable domain in full, with the rest retrieved from reference TRBV7-7 and TRBJ2-3, is GAGVSQSPRYKVTKRGQDVTLRCDPISSHATLYWYQQALGQGPEFLTYFNYEAQPDKSGLPSDRFSAERPEGSISTLTIQRTEQRDSAMYRCASTTRGLVTDTQYFGPGTRLTVL.

This rearrangement joins TRBV3-1 to TRBJ2-1; 9 bases fit TRBD1. J gave up 6 bases and V 0 bases, and 9 bases lay outside the gene matches. The CDR3 totals 17 residues. CDR1 is LGHDT and CDR2 is YNNKEL in the germline V gene (reference sequence). The CDR3 DNA follows: TGTGCCAGCAGCCAAGATGCACCCGGACAGGGGCGCAATGAGCAGTTCTTC. Protein: CASSQDAPGQGRNEQFF.

This clonotype occurred a few times. This chain uses TRBV5-1 with TRBJ2-1, with 8 bases identical to TRBD2. Per the germline V gene, CDR1 is SGHRS and CDR2 is YFSETQ. The CDR3 runs to 15 residues. V was clipped by 1 base and J by 6 bases; unmatched bases: 6. CDR3 sequence reads: CASSLSALAGNEQFF. CDR3 bases: TGCGCCAGCAGCTTGTCTGCCCTAGCGGGCAATGAGCAGTTCTTC.

The chain is built from TRBV27 and TRBJ1-2; D is perhaps TRBD1 (6 bases). V was cut by 5 bases and J by 1 base, with 20 bases left in between. Germline CDR1 is MNHEY and CDR2 is SMNVEV (reference sequence). The CDR3 is 17 residues long. For the CDR3, the DNA is TGTGCCAGCAGTCCTGCGACAGGCGGCCTCTTTAACTATGGCTACACCTTC. Translating it yields CASSPATGGLFNYGYTF.

This clonotype has a handful of counts. The V call is TRBV29-1, the J call TRBJ1-1; no definite D call. The CDR3 is 12 amino acids. Trimming shortened V by 0 bases and J by 7 bases, and 9 bases separated the two germline ends. Germline V gene sequence: CDR1 SQVTM, CDR2 ANQGSEA. The CDR3 loop is CSVEDVRNEAFF. DNA of the CDR3: TGCAGCGTTGAAGACGTCCGGAATGAAGCTTTCTTT.

The chain carries TRBV6-5 and TRBJ1-1; D unresolved. Trimming cost V 0 bases and J 4 bases, with 15 bases left between them. CDR1 and CDR2 (germline): MNHEY, SVGAGI. The CDR3 length is 16 residues. In DNA, the CDR3 is TGTGCCAGCAGTTACTCGGAGAGGGCGCGGGGCACTGAAGCTTTCTTT. Translation: CASSYSERARGTEAFF.

V and J are TRBV5-1 and TRBJ2-7; D is perhaps TRBD1 (6 bases). With 2 bases removed from V and 4 bases from J, the gap between germline ends came to 13 bases. Germline V gene sequence: CDR1 SGHRS, CDR2 YFSETQ. The CDR3 consists of 14 residues. CDR3 protein: CASSFRDTYYEQYF. The CDR3 region has the DNA TGCGCCAGCAGCTTCCGGGACACCTATTACGAGCAGTACTTC.

This clonotype was counted between two and nine times. The V call is TRBV27, the J call TRBJ1-2; unclear D gene. The CDR3 covers 12 residues. From germline, CDR1 is MNHEY and CDR2 SMNVEV (reference sequence). V was pared by 5 bases and J by 8 bases, with 12 bases between. This CDR3 is CASSPTPGGYTF. The DNA of the CDR3 is TGTGCCAGCAGTCCGACTCCCGGCGGCTACACCTTC.

The chain has TRBV20-1 and TRBJ1-6, with 7 bases that match TRBD1. The CDR3 contains 14 residues. The ends lost 7 bases at V and 6 bases at J; junction bases unmatched: 9. Germline V gives CDR1 DFQATT, CDR2 SNEGSKA (reference sequence). In DNA, the CDR3 is TGCAGTGGGGACAGCGCTCTTTCTAATTCACCCCTCCACTTT. Amino acid sequence: CSGDSALSNSPLHF.

This chain connects TRBV7-8 to TRBJ2-1; possibly TRBD2 for D (6 bases). The CDR3 covers 17 residues. Germline lookup yields CDR1 SGHVS and CDR2 FQNEAQ. Deletions cut 1 base from V and 5 bases from J, with 18 bases between. In DNA form, the CDR3 reads TGTGCCAGCAGCTTAGGTCCCCTGCGGGGCCGAAACAATGAGCAGTTCTTC. It yields the protein CASSLGPLRGRNNEQFF.